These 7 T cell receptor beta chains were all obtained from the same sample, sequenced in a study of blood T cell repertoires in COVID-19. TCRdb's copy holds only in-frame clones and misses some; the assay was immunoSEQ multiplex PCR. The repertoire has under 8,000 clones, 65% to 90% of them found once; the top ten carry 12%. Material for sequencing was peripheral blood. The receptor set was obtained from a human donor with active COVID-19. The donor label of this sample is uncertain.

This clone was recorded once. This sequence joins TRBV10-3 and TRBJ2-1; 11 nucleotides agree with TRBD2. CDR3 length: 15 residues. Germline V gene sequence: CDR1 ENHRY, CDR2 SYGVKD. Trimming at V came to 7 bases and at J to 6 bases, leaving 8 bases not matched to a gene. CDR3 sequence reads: CAITQPGLAVNEQFF. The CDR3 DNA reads TGTGCCATCACTCAACCGGGACTAGCGGTCAATGAGCAGTTCTTC.

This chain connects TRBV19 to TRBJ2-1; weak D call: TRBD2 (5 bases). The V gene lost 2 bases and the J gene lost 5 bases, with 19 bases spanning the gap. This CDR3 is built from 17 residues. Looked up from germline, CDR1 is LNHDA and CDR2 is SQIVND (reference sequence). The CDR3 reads CASSILAGSRRDNEQFF. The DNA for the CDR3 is TGTGCCAGTAGTATACTAGCAGGTAGCCGCCGCGACAATGAGCAGTTCTTC. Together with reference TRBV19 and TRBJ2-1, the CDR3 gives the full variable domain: DGGITQSPKYLFRKEGQNVTLSCEQNLNHDAMYWYRQDPGQGLRLIYYSQIVNDFQKGDIAEGYSVSREKKESFPLTVTSAQKNPTAFYLCASSILAGSRRDNEQFFGPGTRLTVL.

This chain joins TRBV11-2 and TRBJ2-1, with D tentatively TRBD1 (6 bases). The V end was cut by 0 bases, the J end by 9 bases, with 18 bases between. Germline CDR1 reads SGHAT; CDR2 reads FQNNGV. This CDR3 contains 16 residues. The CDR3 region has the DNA TGTGCCAGCAGCTTAGATAGCGCGGAAGACAGGATTGAGCAGTTCTTC. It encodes CASSLDSAEDRIEQFF.

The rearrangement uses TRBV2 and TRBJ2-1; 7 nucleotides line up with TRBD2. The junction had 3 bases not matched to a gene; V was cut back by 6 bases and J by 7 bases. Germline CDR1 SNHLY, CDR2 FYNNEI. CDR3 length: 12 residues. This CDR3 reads CASREGGNEQFF. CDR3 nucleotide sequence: TGTGCCAGCAGAGAGGGAGGGAATGAGCAGTTCTTC.

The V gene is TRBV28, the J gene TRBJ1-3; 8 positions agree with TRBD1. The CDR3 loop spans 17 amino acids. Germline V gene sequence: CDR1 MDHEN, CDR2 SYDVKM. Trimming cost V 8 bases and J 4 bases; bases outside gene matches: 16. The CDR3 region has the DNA TGTGCCAGCCCCCCCCCAGCGTGGACAGGGTCCGGAAACACCATATATTTT. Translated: CASPPPAWTGSGNTIYF. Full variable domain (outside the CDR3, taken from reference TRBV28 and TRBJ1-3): DVKVTQSSRYLVKRTGEKVFLECVQDMDHENMFWYRQDPGLGLRLIYFSYDVKMKEKGDIPEGYSVSREKKERFSLILESASTNQTSMYLCASPPPAWTGSGNTIYFGEGSWLTVV.

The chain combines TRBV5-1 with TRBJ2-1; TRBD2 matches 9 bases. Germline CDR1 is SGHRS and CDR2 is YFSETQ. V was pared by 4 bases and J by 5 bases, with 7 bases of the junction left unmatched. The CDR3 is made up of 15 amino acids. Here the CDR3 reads CASSPRLAENNEQFF. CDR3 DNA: TGCGCCAGCAGCCCTCGACTAGCGGAAAACAATGAGCAGTTCTTC. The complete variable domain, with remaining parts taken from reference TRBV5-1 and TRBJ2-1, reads KAGVTQTPRYLIKTRGQQVTLSCSPISGHRSVSWYQQTPGQGLQFLFEYFSETQRNKGNFPGRFSGRQFSNSRSEMNVSTLELGDSALYLCASSPRLAENNEQFFGPGTRLTVL.

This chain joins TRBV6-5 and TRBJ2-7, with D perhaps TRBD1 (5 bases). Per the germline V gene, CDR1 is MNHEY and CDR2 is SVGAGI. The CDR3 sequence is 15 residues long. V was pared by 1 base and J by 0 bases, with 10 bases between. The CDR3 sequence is CASSYWGQSSYEQYF. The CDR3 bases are TGTGCCAGCAGTTACTGGGGCCAAAGCTCCTACGAGCAGTACTTC.